This TCR beta chain was documented in a study of cytomegalovirus exposure and HLA in healthy donors. Concerning this clone itself: Its antigen is unidentified.

The PCR used 60 Vbeta and 13 Jbeta primers. Produced via immunoSEQ multiplex PCR; TCRdb's table is partial and in-frame only. The sample carries around 86,000 clones, 7.6% recorded once. Germline V gives CDR1 WNHNN, CDR2 SYGVQD (reference sequence). The CDR3 is 17 residues long. The ends lost 0 bases at V and 8 bases at J; junction bases unmatched: 13. Findings of the study overall: 150 to 200 TCR beta chains were listed as cytomegalovirus-associated. Links to common viral pathogens appeared, in a later analysis, for several of the most significant clusters. When a later analysis was performed, an Asian-associated ancestry cluster reportedly had fewer N-insertions than the approximately 700-donor mean. In vitro experiments confirmed that a few CMV-associated chains were specific for CMV antigens.

The material sequenced was PBMCs. This TCR came from a man aged 50-60 years in good health and CMV-seronegative. The chain is built from TRBV10-1 and TRBJ1-2; 9 bases agree with TRBD1. DNA of the CDR3: TGCGCCAGCAGTGAGTCAGGGGGGGGACAGGGCCCCGGGGGCTACACCTTC. It encodes CASSESGGGQGPGGYTF.